This TCR beta chain derives from a study of blood T cells in healthy people across ages. At the level of the study: In model experiments, template switching was able to capture about one barcoded beta molecule for every two T cells that were present. General observations from the study: More naive CD4+ cells and higher diversity were found in long-lived than in aged donors. Getting older went along with TCR beta diversity per million T cells dropping roughly linearly.

The CDR3 consists of 15 residues. The V end lost 0 bases, the J end lost 6 bases, and 11 bases lay between the germline ends. Germline V gene sequence: CDR1 MNHEY, CDR2 SVGAGI. Donor samples were obtained from healthy Caucasian individuals from Russia, aged 6 to 90. This clonotype was counted between two and nine times. Its cognate antigen is unknown. Through a sample-barcoded 5' primer and a J-beta primer mix, a second PCR was run for roughly 7 to 11 cycles. TCRdb recomputed calls from the 5' RACE reads with MiXCR, one row per CDR3 protein. The sample records roughly 790,000 distinct CDR3 sequences, more than 40% being singletons.

This chain uses TRBV6-5 with TRBJ2-2, with D possibly matching TRBD2 (6 bases). The receptor comes from a woman between 55 and 75 years old in good health. The sequenced sample consisted of blood. The CDR3 DNA follows: TGTGCCAGCAGTTACTCAGGCTGGGAGGCCGGGGAGCTGTTTTTT. Translating it yields CASSYSGWEAGELFF.